The present entry profiles one T cell receptor (beta chain) with its context. Germline assignment: CDR1 MNHEY and CDR2 SVGEGT. The CDR3 has 15 residues. After removal of 2 bases from V and 7 bases from J, the junction contained 6 bases not matched to a gene. This specimen belongs to a study of blood T cell repertoires in COVID-19. Looking at the study overall: The United States, Italy and Spain were the sources of the acute and convalescent COVID-19 samples. T cells, B-cell-depleted T cells, or PBMCs provided the cDNA or gDNA that served as material.

In the study's own analysis: Amplification of reference gene primers was used by the study to estimate nucleated cell counts. The protocol was immunoSEQ multiplex PCR, while the TCRdb copy is restricted to in-frame clones and leaves out a portion. Clone size and V and J calls were adopted from that table, with D and trimming inferred from the DNA. The table records 200,000 to 250,000 clones, about 86% of them present only once. The sequenced sample consisted of peripheral blood. The source of this sequence is a man aged 60-69 years with acute or convalescent COVID-19. The genes are TRBV6-2 or TRBV6-3 and TRBJ2-5; 11 bases align to TRBD2. CDR3 sequence: CASSYGLAGGGTQYF. CDR3 DNA sequence: TGTGCCAGCAGTTACGGGCTAGCGGGAGGCGGGACCCAGTACTTC.